This is a list of T cell receptor beta chains from one sample in a study of blood T cell repertoires in COVID-19. The assay was immunoSEQ multiplex PCR, and TCRdb's table has in-frame clones only and misses some. The sample yields over 350,000 clones, roughly 90% seen once. Material: PBMCs or T cells enriched from blood (not recorded which). The receptors here all came from a woman aged 25 to 45 with acute COVID-19. The CDR3 runs from the conserved cysteine through the conserved F or W. Each record gives: D gene, V gene, J gene, clone size, CDR3 protein, CDR3 DNA. The D gene is left open where the match is weak. Clone size, where shown, is once, few, many, or a class for clones that have expanded.

D: -
V: TRBV19
J: TRBJ1-5
size: -
CDR3: CASSIPGDVLHQPQHF
DNA: TGTGCCAGTAGTATCCCAGGGGACGTCCTGCATCAGCCCCAGCATTTT

D: -
V: TRBV5-1
J: TRBJ2-7
size: once
CDR3: CASSLEGGATPYEQYF
DNA: TGCGCCAGCAGCTTGGAGGGGGGGGCAACCCCCTACGAGCAGTACTTC

D: TRBD2
V: TRBV30
J: TRBJ2-3
size: -
CDR3: CAWSTRLAGGTDTQYF
DNA: TGTGCCTGGAGTACCAGACTAGCGGGGGGAACAGATACGCAGTATTTT

D: -
V: TRBV18
J: TRBJ2-7
size: once
CDR3: CASSPRPTRDTSYEQYF
DNA: TGTGCCAGCTCACCTCGACCGACCCGGGACACCTCCTACGAGCAGTACTTC

D: TRBD1
V: TRBV19
J: TRBJ2-7
size: -
CDR3: CASSIRVGDRDYEQYF
DNA: TGTGCCAGTAGTATTCGAGTAGGGGACAGAGACTACGAGCAGTACTTC

D: TRBD1
V: TRBV7-2
J: TRBJ1-1
size: -
CDR3: CASSHFPQGAGTEAFF
DNA: TGTGCCAGCAGCCATTTTCCCCAGGGGGCGGGCACTGAAGCTTTCTTT

D: -
V: TRBV21-1
J: TRBJ2-2
size: -
CDR3: CASSKTGGFSDTGELFF
DNA: TGTGCCAGCAGCAAAACGGGGGGTTTTAGTGACACCGGGGAGCTGTTTTTT

D: -
V: TRBV12-5
J: TRBJ2-5
size: -
CDR3: CASGATPQETQYF
DNA: TGTGCTAGTGGAGCCACCCCTCAAGAGACCCAGTACTTC

D: TRBD1
V: TRBV7-2
J: TRBJ1-6
size: -
CDR3: CASSLLGQGPNSPLHF
DNA: TGTGCCAGCAGCTTACTGGGACAGGGCCCCAATTCACCCCTCCACTTT

D: TRBD1
V: TRBV4-1
J: TRBJ2-1
size: once
CDR3: CASSQDGDRADEQFF
DNA: TGCGCCAGCAGCCAAGATGGGGACAGGGCCGATGAGCAGTTCTTC

D: -
V: TRBV2
J: TRBJ1-2
size: -
CDR3: CASSDPSGYGYTF
DNA: TGTGCCAGCAGTGATCCTAGTGGCTATGGCTACACCTTC

D: -
V: TRBV6-5
J: TRBJ1-3
size: -
CDR3: CASSGQSSGNTIYF
DNA: TGTGCCAGCAGCGGACAGAGCTCTGGAAACACCATATATTTT

D: TRBD1
V: TRBV14
J: TRBJ1-6
size: -
CDR3: CASSRGDRQYSPLHF
DNA: TGTGCCAGCAGCCGGGGGGACAGACAATATTCACCCCTCCACTTT

D: TRBD1
V: TRBV2
J: TRBJ1-1
size: -
CDR3: CASSGQGGGNTEAFF
DNA: TGTGCCAGCAGTGGACAGGGAGGTGGGAACACTGAAGCTTTCTTT

D: TRBD2
V: TRBV7-6
J: TRBJ2-3
size: -
CDR3: CASSPYSGGLAGPDTQYF
DNA: TGTGCCAGCAGCCCCTACTCGGGGGGCCTAGCGGGGCCAGATACGCAGTATTTT

D: -
V: TRBV19
J: TRBJ2-7
size: many
CDR3: CASSAQGRAEQYF
DNA: TGTGCCAGTAGTGCTCAAGGCAGGGCCGAGCAGTACTTC

D: -
V: TRBV3-1/TRBV3-2
J: TRBJ2-3
size: -
CDR3: CASSPWTGTDTQYF
DNA: TGTGCCAGCAGCCCTTGGACTGGCACAGATACGCAGTATTTT

D: TRBD1
V: TRBV7-9
J: TRBJ2-7
size: once
CDR3: CASSPGQHEQYF
DNA: TGTGCCAGCAGCCCGGGACAGCACGAGCAGTACTTC

D: -
V: TRBV12-2
J: TRBJ1-2
size: -
CDR3: CASRGGPSRGSNYGYTF
DNA: TGTGCAAGTCGCGGGGGACCCTCCAGGGGTTCTAACTATGGCTACACCTTC

D: TRBD1
V: TRBV5-1
J: TRBJ1-5
size: -
CDR3: CASSDGQGLQPQHF
DNA: TGCGCCAGCAGCGACGGACAGGGACTTCAGCCCCAGCATTTT

D: -
V: TRBV24-1
J: TRBJ1-2
size: -
CDR3: CATGGGLNYGYTF
DNA: TGTGCCACCGGTGGGGGGCTGAACTATGGCTACACCTTC

D: -
V: TRBV11-1
J: TRBJ1-2
size: -
CDR3: CASQEITYGYTF
DNA: TGTGCCTCACAGGAGATTACCTATGGCTACACCTTC

D: -
V: TRBV7-3
J: TRBJ2-5
size: -
CDR3: CASSLNPAGRRETQYF
DNA: TGTGCCAGCAGCTTAAACCCGGCAGGGAGGAGAGAGACCCAGTACTTC

D: -
V: TRBV5-5
J: TRBJ2-7
size: -
CDR3: CASRLGQAYEQYF
DNA: TGTGCCAGCAGACTCGGACAAGCCTACGAGCAGTACTTC

D: -
V: TRBV11-3
J: TRBJ2-1
size: -
CDR3: CASSLDTNNEQFF
DNA: TGTGCCAGCAGCTTGGACACAAACAATGAGCAGTTCTTC

D: TRBD1
V: TRBV5-1
J: TRBJ2-7
size: few
CDR3: CASSEGTGPTYEQYF
DNA: TGCGCCAGCAGCGAAGGGACAGGGCCCACCTACGAGCAGTACTTC

D: -
V: TRBV7-2
J: TRBJ2-3
size: -
CDR3: CASSLEAWDTQYF
DNA: TGTGCCAGCAGCTTAGAAGCGTGGGATACGCAGTATTTT

D: -
V: TRBV5-6
J: TRBJ2-5
size: -
CDR3: CASSLRRAGAETQYF
DNA: TGTGCCAGCAGCTTGCGTCGTGCAGGGGCAGAGACCCAGTACTTC

D: TRBD1
V: TRBV5-1
J: TRBJ2-3
size: once
CDR3: CASSFKGASATDTQYF
DNA: TGCGCCAGCAGTTTTAAGGGGGCATCCGCGACAGATACGCAGTATTTT

D: TRBD2
V: TRBV9
J: TRBJ2-3
size: -
CDR3: CASSAGLAGGRDTQYF
DNA: TGTGCCAGCAGCGCGGGACTAGCGGGGGGCCGGGATACGCAGTATTTT

D: TRBD1
V: TRBV10-1
J: TRBJ1-2
size: -
CDR3: CASSGTENYGYTF
DNA: TGCGCCAGCAGCGGGACAGAAAACTATGGCTACACCTTC

D: -
V: TRBV5-1
J: TRBJ1-3
size: -
CDR3: CASSFDKIFSGNTIYF
DNA: TGCGCCAGCAGCTTCGACAAGATTTTCTCTGGAAACACCATATATTTT

D: -
V: TRBV5-1
J: TRBJ1-4
size: -
CDR3: CASSPEVWGSTTSFEKLFF
DNA: TGCGCCAGCAGCCCGGAGGTGTGGGGATCAACCACCTCCTTTGAAAAACTGTTTTTT

D: TRBD1
V: TRBV9
J: TRBJ2-5
size: -
CDR3: CASSVLWDSSTYF
DNA: TGTGCCAGCAGCGTGCTCTGGGACAGCTCTACGTACTTC

D: TRBD2
V: TRBV2
J: TRBJ2-1
size: -
CDR3: CASSEEGGGYNEQFF
DNA: TGTGCCAGCAGTGAAGAGGGCGGGGGGTACAATGAGCAGTTCTTC

D: TRBD2
V: TRBV3-1/TRBV3-2
J: TRBJ2-3
size: -
CDR3: CASSLTGLASEDTQYF
DNA: TGTGCCAGCAGCCTTACGGGACTAGCATCGGAAGATACGCAGTATTTT

D: -
V: TRBV7-9
J: TRBJ1-1
size: few
CDR3: CASSRWTGGGYTEAFF
DNA: TGTGCCAGCAGCCGATGGACCGGCGGGGGGTACACTGAAGCTTTCTTT

D: -
V: TRBV19
J: TRBJ1-2
size: -
CDR3: CASSIRGYGYTF
DNA: TGTGCCAGTAGTATCCGGGGTTATGGCTACACCTTC

D: TRBD1
V: TRBV19
J: TRBJ1-5
size: -
CDR3: CASSVTGGNQPQHF
DNA: TGTGCCAGTAGTGTGACAGGGGGGAATCAGCCCCAGCATTTT

D: -
V: TRBV10-2
J: TRBJ1-1
size: -
CDR3: CASQGGTEAFF
DNA: TGCGCCAGCCAAGGAGGCACTGAAGCTTTCTTT

D: -
V: TRBV4-3
J: TRBJ1-2
size: few
CDR3: CASSQDLGGYGYTF
DNA: TGCGCCAGCAGCCAAGATCTCGGGGGTTATGGCTACACCTTC

D: TRBD1
V: TRBV7-9
J: TRBJ2-7
size: few
CDR3: CASSFDRGHYEQYF
DNA: TGTGCCAGCAGCTTTGACAGGGGGCACTACGAGCAGTACTTC

D: TRBD1
V: TRBV9
J: TRBJ1-1
size: -
CDR3: CATSPGTGDTEAFF
DNA: TGTGCCACCTCCCCGGGGACAGGGGATACTGAAGCTTTCTTT

D: -
V: TRBV15
J: TRBJ2-2
size: -
CDR3: CATSRDRTAGELFF
DNA: TGTGCCACCAGCAGAGATAGGACAGCCGGGGAGCTGTTTTTT

D: TRBD1
V: TRBV9
J: TRBJ1-2
size: -
CDR3: CASSAVGTGGVGYTF
DNA: TGTGCCAGCAGCGCAGTAGGGACAGGGGGCGTTGGCTACACCTTC

D: -
V: TRBV29-1
J: TRBJ2-1
size: -
CDR3: CSVEDPLTRRFHNEQFF
DNA: TGCAGCGTTGAAGATCCCCTGACTAGACGGTTCCACAATGAGCAGTTCTTC

D: -
V: TRBV5-6
J: TRBJ2-2
size: -
CDR3: CASRRDSPGELFF
DNA: TGTGCCAGCAGACGCGATAGCCCCGGGGAGCTGTTTTTT

D: TRBD1
V: TRBV6-4
J: TRBJ1-5
size: -
CDR3: CASSPGQENQPQHF
DNA: TGTGCCAGCAGCCCTGGACAGGAAAATCAGCCCCAGCATTTT

D: TRBD1
V: TRBV30
J: TRBJ1-3
size: once
CDR3: CAWSPRDRGVGNTIYF
DNA: TGTGCCTGGAGTCCCCGGGACAGGGGTGTTGGAAACACCATATATTTT

D: TRBD2
V: TRBV9
J: TRBJ2-3
size: -
CDR3: CASSTRLAGGTDTQYF
DNA: TGTGCCAGCAGCACTCGACTAGCGGGGGGCACAGATACGCAGTATTTT

D: -
V: TRBV2
J: TRBJ2-2
size: -
CDR3: CASRPAATPTGELFF
DNA: TGTGCCAGCAGGCCGGCGGCGACCCCCACCGGGGAGCTGTTTTTT

D: -
V: TRBV5-6
J: TRBJ1-2
size: -
CDR3: CASMRRLPDGYTF
DNA: TGTGCCAGCATGAGGCGGTTACCTGATGGCTACACCTTC

D: -
V: TRBV4-2
J: TRBJ2-2
size: few
CDR3: CASSQGPQSFAGELFF
DNA: TGTGCCAGCAGCCAAGGTCCCCAGTCCTTCGCCGGGGAGCTGTTTTTT

D: -
V: TRBV18
J: TRBJ1-5
size: -
CDR3: CASSLYQVSNQPQHF
DNA: TGTGCCAGCTCACTGTATCAGGTTAGCAATCAGCCCCAGCATTTT

D: TRBD1
V: TRBV5-1
J: TRBJ1-3
size: -
CDR3: CASSLDRGSRNTIYF
DNA: TGCGCCAGCAGCTTGGACAGGGGGAGTAGAAACACCATATATTTT